What follows is one T cell receptor beta chain and its context. This specimen belongs to a study of blood T cell repertoires in COVID-19. The overall study: Samples representing acute and convalescent COVID-19 were sourced from the United States, Italy and Spain. Sample material is recorded as cDNA or gDNA derived from T cells, B-cell-depleted T cells, or PBMCs.

V was clipped by 7 bases and J by 0 bases, with 16 bases between them. The germline CDR1 and CDR2 sequences are GTSNPN and SVGIG (reference sequence). This CDR3 is 15 amino acids long. In the study's own analysis: Amplification of reference gene primers provided the estimated nucleated cell counts. Only in-frame clones appear in the TCRdb table, and some are missing; sequencing was by immunoSEQ multiplex PCR. V and J calls and clone size are copied from that table; D and trimming were computed from the DNA. The table lists roughly 160,000 clones, approximately 83% of them singletons, with roughly 1.9% in the top ten.

V and J are TRBV30 and TRBJ1-3; D unresolved. Sequenced input: peripheral blood. The receptor's source is a woman aged 80 or over with acute or convalescent COVID-19. CDR3 in DNA: TGTGCCTCGACCTTTGGGCCCCGCTCTGGAAACACCATATATTTT. Translating gives CASTFGPRSGNTIYF.